This T cell receptor (beta chain) was profiled in a study of glioma-infiltrating T cells. There are many counts of this clonotype. Its antigen is undetermined. The germline gives CDR1 MNHNS, CDR2 SASEGT. The CDR3 extends over 14 amino acids. With 6 bases clipped from V and 1 base from J, the junction kept 4 bases outside the gene matches. The iRepertoire nested amplicon-rescue multiplex PCR amplified TCR alpha and beta CDR3s from RNA. TCRdb independently ran MiXCR on the multiplex PCR reads; one entry per CDR3 protein. Of over 100,000 distinct CDR3 sequences listed, around a quarter were seen once; the top ten hold 35%. General study findings and limits: Only very few CDR3 sequences appeared in both tissue and blood.

The chain recombines TRBV6-1 with TRBJ2-3, with 7 bases matching TRBD2. Material: glioma tissue, nonneoplastic brain tissue, or PBMCs (not recorded which). This receptor was obtained from a human donor with low-grade glioma or glioblastoma, undergoing nonglioma brain surgery, or in good health (not recorded which). CDR3 sequence reads: CASRTAGRTDTQYF. The CDR3 DNA reads TGTGCCAGCAGAACAGCGGGGCGCACAGATACGCAGTATTTT.